The rows below give T cell receptor beta chains drawn from one sample of a study of post-analysis software for immune sequencing data. MiXCR, run by TCRdb on the PCR reads, gives a single entry per CDR3 protein. The sample holds approximately 770,000 distinct CDR3 sequences, 46% seen once. Sequencing was done on a sample of blood. The receptors originated from a girl aged 5 to 17 with multiple sclerosis. Both conserved end residues are part of each CDR3. The D gene is left open where the match is weak. Only part of the rows carry a size: once, few, many, or a class if the clone is expanded.

size,J,V,D,DNA,CDR3
NA,TRBJ1-1,TRBV6-5,NA,TGTGCCAGCAGGCGGGTGGTAGGCACTGAAGCTTTCTTT,CASRRVVGTEAFF
few,TRBJ1-2,TRBV27,NA,TGTGCCAGCGGTTGGAGGGACTATGGCTACACCTTC,CASGWRDYGYTF
NA,TRBJ2-1,TRBV15,TRBD2,TGTGCCACCAGCCCAAGGACTAGCGGGAACCTCTACAATGAGCAGTTCTTC,CATSPRTSGNLYNEQFF
NA,TRBJ2-7,TRBV12-3/TRBV12-4,TRBD2,TGTGCCGGCAGTTTGGGTTCGGTAGCGGGAGGCGTCTCCTACGAGCAGTACTTC,CAGSLGSVAGGVSYEQYF
NA,TRBJ2-7,TRBV4-1,NA,TGCGCCAGCGCACGGGACATGCCCTACGAGCAGTACTTC,CASARDMPYEQYF
NA,TRBJ2-1,TRBV20-1,TRBD2,TGCAGTGCTATCCCCCTAGCGGGAGTTACGAATGAGCAGTTCTTC,CSAIPLAGVTNEQFF
few,TRBJ2-5,TRBV20-1,TRBD2,TGCAGTGCTAAGGGGACTAGTCAAGAGACCCAGTACTTC,CSAKGTSQETQYF
few,TRBJ1-4,TRBV6-5,NA,TGTGCCAGCAGTTACAGCGCAACTAATGAAAAACTGTTTTTT,CASSYSATNEKLFF
NA,TRBJ2-1,TRBV7-2,TRBD2,TGTGCCAGCAGACTAGCGGGAGTAATGAATGAGCAGTTCTTC,CASRLAGVMNEQFF
NA,TRBJ2-2,TRBV29-1,NA,TGCAGCGTTCGGGACCCTCTGAACACCGGGGAGCTGTTTTTT,CSVRDPLNTGELFF
NA,TRBJ2-3,TRBV6-6,NA,TGTGCCAGCAGTTACTGGGATACGCAGTATTTT,CASSYWDTQYF
few,TRBJ1-5,TRBV7-3,NA,TGTGCCAGCAGCTCACGAGGGGACAATCAGCCCCAGCATTTT,CASSSRGDNQPQHF
few,TRBJ2-7,TRBV10-3,NA,TGTGCCATCAGTCAGACAGGGACTTACGAGCAGTACTTC,CAISQTGTYEQYF
NA,TRBJ1-1,TRBV6-6,NA,TGTGCCAGCAGTTACCTTGGAGGCAGATTGAACACTGAAGCTTTCTTT,CASSYLGGRLNTEAFF
NA,TRBJ2-7,TRBV12-3/TRBV12-4,TRBD2,TGTGCCAGCAGCCGGGGACTAGCGGGCGAGCAGTACTTC,CASSRGLAGEQYF
few,TRBJ1-1,TRBV12-3/TRBV12-4,TRBD1,TGTGCCAGCAGATCTGGGACAGGGGAGAGTGGCGGTGAAGCTTTCTTT,CASRSGTGESGGEAFF
NA,TRBJ2-3,TRBV12-3/TRBV12-4,NA,TGTGCCAGCAGTCCAAGAAAGAAGCGGAGTAGCACAGATACGCAGTATTTT,CASSPRKKRSSTDTQYF
many,TRBJ2-5,TRBV7-2,NA,TGTGCCAGCAGCTCAGTTACGACGCGGTCGGTGGGGACCCAGTACTTC,CASSSVTTRSVGTQYF
few,TRBJ1-2,TRBV4-2,NA,TGTGCCAGCAGCCAACCCGGGACGGAGATTGGGGACTATGGCTACACCTTC,CASSQPGTEIGDYGYTF
NA,TRBJ2-1,TRBV20-1,TRBD2,TGCAGTGCTAGGCCGGGACTAGCGGGAGTTGGGCTGTACAATGAGCAGTTCTTC,CSARPGLAGVGLYNEQFF
NA,TRBJ2-1,TRBV27,TRBD2,TGTGCCAGCATTCTGAGGACTAGCGGGAAGGATGAGCAGTTCTTC,CASILRTSGKDEQFF
NA,TRBJ2-3,TRBV10-3,TRBD2,TGTGCCATCAGTAAAGCGGGAGGCCGTGTAGGATCAGATACGCAGTATTTT,CAISKAGGRVGSDTQYF
NA,TRBJ2-7,TRBV2,NA,TGTGCCAGCAGTGAAGAGAGAAGCGGGACAGGCTACGAGCAGTACTTC,CASSEERSGTGYEQYF
NA,TRBJ2-7,TRBV7-2,NA,TGTGCCAGCAGCTTAGTTCCCCAGTCTTCCTACGAGCAGTACTTC,CASSLVPQSSYEQYF
NA,TRBJ2-7,TRBV5-5,NA,TGTGCCAGCAGCTTTTCCAGCGGCGGCGGCGAGCAGTACTTC,CASSFSSGGGEQYF
NA,TRBJ2-1,TRBV12-3/TRBV12-4,TRBD2,TGTGCCAGCAGTTTAGGACTAGCGGGGACCGATGAGCAGTTCTTC,CASSLGLAGTDEQFF
NA,TRBJ1-1,TRBV12-3/TRBV12-4,NA,TGTGCCAGCAGTTTAGACCCCAGGAACACTGAAGCTTTCTTT,CASSLDPRNTEAFF
NA,TRBJ2-3,TRBV12-3/TRBV12-4,NA,TGTGCCAGCAGTTTTCGGGGGAACGCAGATACGCAGTATTTT,CASSFRGNADTQYF
NA,TRBJ2-1,TRBV12-3/TRBV12-4,TRBD2,TGTGCCAGCAGTACCCCACTAGCGGGAGCCGATGAGCAGTTCTTC,CASSTPLAGADEQFF
few,TRBJ2-5,TRBV7-9,TRBD2,TGTGCCAGCAGCTTAGCGCTAGCGGCGTACCAAGAGACCCAGTACTTC,CASSLALAAYQETQYF
NA,TRBJ2-3,TRBV28,TRBD1,TGTGCCAGCAGTAAATACAGGGGGGATACGCAGTATTTT,CASSKYRGDTQYF